Given below is one TCR beta chain in context. The target antigen is unknown. The sample comes from a study of shared clonotypes between healthy human individuals. About the study: CD4 naive cells filled three plates per donor, CD4 memory three, CD8 naive two and CD8 memory one. Findings of the study overall: The researchers took only blood, and tissue repertoires probably look different. Clonotypes shared by all four sorted-subset donors had higher generation probabilities than non-shared clonotypes.

TCRdb's copy holds only in-frame clones and misses some; the assay was immunoSEQ multiplex PCR. The profile shows 2 million to 2.5 million clones, around 95% of them singletons. V was shortened by 5 bases and J by 11 bases, with 15 bases between the two germline ends. Germline CDR1 is SGHVS and CDR2 is FQNEAQ. The length of the CDR3 is 12 residues. Material: naive CD4+ T cells sorted from blood. Indicated subset: CD45RA+ positively selected. V usage is TRBV7-8 and J usage is TRBJ1-1, with TRBD1 as a possible D gene (5 bases). The clonotype was recovered from a man younger than 35 in good health. CDR3 in amino acids: CASSNSAGSAFF. DNA of the CDR3: TGTGCCAGCAGCAACTCGGCAGGGAGTGCTTTCTTT. Complete variable domain (other parts from reference TRBV7-8 and TRBJ1-1): GAGVSQSPRYKVAKRGQDVALRCDPISGHVSLFWYQQALGQGPEFLTYFQNEAQLDKSGLPSDRFFAERPEGSVSTLKIQRTQQEDSAVYLCASSNSAGSAFFGQGTRLTVV.